The clone carrying this T cell receptor beta chain was recorded a few times. Repertoires were generated with immunoSEQ multiplex PCR, while TCRdb's copy carries only in-frame clones and drops some. The data hold about 190,000 clones, with under 85% observed a single time. The data originate from a study of blood T cell repertoires in COVID-19. Between the trimmed V and J ends, which lost 1 base and 5 bases, there was a span of 11 bases. This CDR3 is 14 amino acids long. Looked up from germline, CDR1 is SSHAT and CDR2 is FNYEAQ (reference sequence). Sequencing input: peripheral blood. The receptor's source is a man aged 55 to 69 with active or convalescent COVID-19. This chain links TRBV7-7 with TRBJ2-5; D not resolved. Here the CDR3 reads CASSLGVTAETQYF. The CDR3 DNA follows: TGTGCCAGCAGCTTAGGGGTGACTGCGGAGACCCAGTACTTC.